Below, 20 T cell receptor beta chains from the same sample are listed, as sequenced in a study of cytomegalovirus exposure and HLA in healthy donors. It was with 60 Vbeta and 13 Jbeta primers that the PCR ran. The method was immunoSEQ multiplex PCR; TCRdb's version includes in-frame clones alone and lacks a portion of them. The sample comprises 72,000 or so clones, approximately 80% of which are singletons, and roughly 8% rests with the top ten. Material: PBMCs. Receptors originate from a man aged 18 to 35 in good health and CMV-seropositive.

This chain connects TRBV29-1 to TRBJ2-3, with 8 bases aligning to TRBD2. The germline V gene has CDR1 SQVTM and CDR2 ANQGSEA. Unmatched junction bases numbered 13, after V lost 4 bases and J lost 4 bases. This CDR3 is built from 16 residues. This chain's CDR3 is CSVGLLAVMKSDTQYF. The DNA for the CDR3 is TGCAGCGTTGGCTTACTAGCGGTCATGAAATCAGATACGCAGTATTTT.

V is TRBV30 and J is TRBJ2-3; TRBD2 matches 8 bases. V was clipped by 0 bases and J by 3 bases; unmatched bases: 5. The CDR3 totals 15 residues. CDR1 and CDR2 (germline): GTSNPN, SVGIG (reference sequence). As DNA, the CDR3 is TGTGCCTGGAGTGTACAAGCGGGGGATACAGATACGCAGTATTTT. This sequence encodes CAWSVQAGDTDTQYF.

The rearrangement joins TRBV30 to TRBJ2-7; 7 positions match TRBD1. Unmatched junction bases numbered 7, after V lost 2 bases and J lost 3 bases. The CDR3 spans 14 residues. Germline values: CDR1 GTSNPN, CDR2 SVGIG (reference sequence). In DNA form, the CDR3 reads TGTGCCTGGAGTAACAGACAGGGATACTACGAGCAGTACTTC. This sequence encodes CAWSNRQGYYEQYF.

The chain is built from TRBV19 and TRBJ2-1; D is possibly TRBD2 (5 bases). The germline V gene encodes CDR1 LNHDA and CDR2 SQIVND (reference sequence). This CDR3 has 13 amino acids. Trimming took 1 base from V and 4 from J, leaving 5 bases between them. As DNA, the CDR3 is TGTGCCAGTAGTATAGGACTATACAATGAGCAGTTCTTC. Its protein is CASSIGLYNEQFF.

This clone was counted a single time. The CDR3: CASQGGWGNQPQHF. In DNA form, the CDR3 reads TGTGCCAGCCAGGGTGGTTGGGGCAATCAGCCCCAGCATTTT. The V call is TRBV2, the J call TRBJ1-5, with D perhaps TRBD1 (5 bases). V dropped 8 bases and J dropped 2 bases, with 13 bases sitting between them. This CDR3 has 14 residues. CDR1 is SNHLY and CDR2 is FYNNEI in the germline V gene. The variable domain in full, completed from reference TRBV2 and TRBJ1-5, reads EPEVTQTPSHQVTQMGQEVILRCVPISNHLYFYWYRQILGQKVEFLVSFYNNEISEKSEIFDDQFSVERPDGSNFTLKIRSTKLEDSAMYFCASQGGWGNQPQHFGDGTRLSIL.

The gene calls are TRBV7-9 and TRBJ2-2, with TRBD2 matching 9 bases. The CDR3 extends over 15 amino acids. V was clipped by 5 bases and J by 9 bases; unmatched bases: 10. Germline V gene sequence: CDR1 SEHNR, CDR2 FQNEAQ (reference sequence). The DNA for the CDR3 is TGTGCCAGCAGCCCGCTCGGGCTAGCGGGACGGGAGCTGTTTTTT. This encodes CASSPLGLAGRELFF.

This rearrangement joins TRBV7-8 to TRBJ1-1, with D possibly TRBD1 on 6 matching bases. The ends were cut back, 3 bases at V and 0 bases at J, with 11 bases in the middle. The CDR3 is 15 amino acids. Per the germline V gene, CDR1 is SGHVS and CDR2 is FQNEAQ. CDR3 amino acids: CASSFSQGLNTEAFF. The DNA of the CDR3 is TGTGCCAGCAGCTTCTCCCAGGGGCTGAACACTGAAGCTTTCTTT.

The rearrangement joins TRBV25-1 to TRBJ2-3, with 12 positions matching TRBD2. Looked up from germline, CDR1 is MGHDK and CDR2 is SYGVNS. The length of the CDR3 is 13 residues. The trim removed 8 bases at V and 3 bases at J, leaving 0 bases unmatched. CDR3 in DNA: TGTGCCAGCGGACTAGCGGGAACAGATACGCAGTATTTT. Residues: CASGLAGTDTQYF. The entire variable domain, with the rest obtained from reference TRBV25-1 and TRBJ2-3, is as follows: EADIYQTPRYLVIGTGKKITLECSQTMGHDKMYWYQQDPGMELHLIHYSYGVNSTEKGDLSSESTVSRIRTEHFPLTLESARPSHTSQYLCASGLAGTDTQYFGPGTRLTVL.

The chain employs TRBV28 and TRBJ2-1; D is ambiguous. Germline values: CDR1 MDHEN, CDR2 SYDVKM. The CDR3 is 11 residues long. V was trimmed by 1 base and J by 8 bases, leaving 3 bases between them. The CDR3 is CASSLFYEQFF. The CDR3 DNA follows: TGTGCCAGCAGTTTATTCTATGAGCAGTTCTTC. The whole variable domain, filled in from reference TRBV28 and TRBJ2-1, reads DVKVTQSSRYLVKRTGEKVFLECVQDMDHENMFWYRQDPGLGLRLIYFSYDVKMKEKGDIPEGYSVSREKKERFSLILESASTNQTSMYLCASSLFYEQFFGPGTRLTVL.

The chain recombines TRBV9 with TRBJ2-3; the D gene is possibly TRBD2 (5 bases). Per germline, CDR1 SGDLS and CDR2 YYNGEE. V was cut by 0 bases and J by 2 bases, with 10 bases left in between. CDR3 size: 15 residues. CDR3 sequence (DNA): TGTGCCAGCAGCGTAGTCGAGGGTAACACAGATACGCAGTATTTT. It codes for CASSVVEGNTDTQYF.

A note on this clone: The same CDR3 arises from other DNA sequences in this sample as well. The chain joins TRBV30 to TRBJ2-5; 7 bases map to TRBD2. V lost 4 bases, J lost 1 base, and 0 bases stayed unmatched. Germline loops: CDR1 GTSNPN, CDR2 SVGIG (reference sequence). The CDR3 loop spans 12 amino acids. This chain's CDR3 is CAWTGGQETQYF. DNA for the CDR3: TGTGCCTGGACGGGGGGCCAAGAGACCCAGTACTTC. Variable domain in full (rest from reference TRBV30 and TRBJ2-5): SQTIHQWPATLVQPVGSPLSLECTVEGTSNPNLYWYRQAAGRGLQLLFYSVGIGQISSEVPQNLSASRPQDRQFILSSKKLLLSDSGFYLCAWTGGQETQYFGPGTRLLVL.

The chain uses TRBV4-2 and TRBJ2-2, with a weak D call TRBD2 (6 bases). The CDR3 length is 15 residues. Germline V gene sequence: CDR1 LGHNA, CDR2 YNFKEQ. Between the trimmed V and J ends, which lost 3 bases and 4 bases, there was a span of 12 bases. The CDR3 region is CASSHQGGGTGELFF. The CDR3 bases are TGTGCCAGCAGCCACCAGGGAGGCGGCACCGGGGAGCTGTTTTTT.

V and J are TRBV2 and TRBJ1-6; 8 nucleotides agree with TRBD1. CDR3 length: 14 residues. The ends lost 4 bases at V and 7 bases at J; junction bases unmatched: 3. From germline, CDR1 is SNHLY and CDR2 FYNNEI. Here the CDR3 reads CASSAQGENSPLHF. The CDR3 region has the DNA TGTGCCAGCAGTGCACAGGGGGAGAATTCACCCCTCCACTTT. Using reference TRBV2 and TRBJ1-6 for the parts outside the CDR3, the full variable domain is EPEVTQTPSHQVTQMGQEVILRCVPISNHLYFYWYRQILGQKVEFLVSFYNNEISEKSEIFDDQFSVERPDGSNFTLKIRSTKLEDSAMYFCASSAQGENSPLHFGNGTRLTVT.

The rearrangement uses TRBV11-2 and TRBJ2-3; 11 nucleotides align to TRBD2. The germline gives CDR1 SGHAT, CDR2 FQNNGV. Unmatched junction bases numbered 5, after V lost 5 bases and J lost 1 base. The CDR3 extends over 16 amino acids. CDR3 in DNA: TGTGCCAGCAGCCCTTTAGCGGGGGGGGGCACAGATACGCAGTATTTT. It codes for CASSPLAGGGTDTQYF. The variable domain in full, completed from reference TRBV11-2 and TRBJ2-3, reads EAGVAQSPRYKIIEKRQSVAFWCNPISGHATLYWYQQILGQGPKLLIQFQNNGVVDDSQLPKDRFSAERLKGVDSTLKIQPAKLEDSAVYLCASSPLAGGGTDTQYFGPGTRLTVL.

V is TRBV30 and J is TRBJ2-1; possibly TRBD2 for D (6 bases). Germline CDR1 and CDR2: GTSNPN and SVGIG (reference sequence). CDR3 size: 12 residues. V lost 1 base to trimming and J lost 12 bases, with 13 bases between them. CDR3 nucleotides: TGTGCCTGGAGTGCCAAGCTGCGGGGGCAGTTCTTC. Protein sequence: CAWSAKLRGQFF.

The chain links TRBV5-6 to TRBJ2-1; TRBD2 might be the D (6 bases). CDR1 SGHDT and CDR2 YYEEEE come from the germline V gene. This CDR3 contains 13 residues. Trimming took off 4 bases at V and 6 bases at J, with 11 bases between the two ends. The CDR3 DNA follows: TGTGCCAGCAGCCCGCCGGGGGTCAATGAGCAGTTCTTC. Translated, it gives CASSPPGVNEQFF. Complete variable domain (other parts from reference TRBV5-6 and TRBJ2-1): DAGVTQSPTHLIKTRGQQVTLRCSPKSGHDTVSWYQQALGQGPQFIFQYYEEEERQRGNFPDRFSGHQFPNYSSELNVNALLLGDSALYLCASSPPGVNEQFFGPGTRLTVL.

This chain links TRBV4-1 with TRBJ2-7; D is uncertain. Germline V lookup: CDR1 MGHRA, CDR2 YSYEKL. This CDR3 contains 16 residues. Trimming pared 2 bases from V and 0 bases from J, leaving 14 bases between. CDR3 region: CASSQSADSLSYEQYF. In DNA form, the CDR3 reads TGCGCCAGCAGCCAAAGTGCCGACTCCCTCTCCTACGAGCAGTACTTC.

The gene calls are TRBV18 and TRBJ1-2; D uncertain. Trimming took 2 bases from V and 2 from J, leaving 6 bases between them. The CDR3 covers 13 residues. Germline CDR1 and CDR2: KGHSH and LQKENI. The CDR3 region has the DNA TGTGCCAGCTCACCAAAGGAGAACTATGGCTACACCTTC. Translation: CASSPKENYGYTF.

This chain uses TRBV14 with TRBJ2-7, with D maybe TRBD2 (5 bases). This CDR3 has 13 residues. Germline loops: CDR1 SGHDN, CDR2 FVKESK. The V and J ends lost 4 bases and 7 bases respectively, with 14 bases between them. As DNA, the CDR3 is TGTGCCAGCAGCCTGTGGAGGACTGGGGAGCAGTACTTC. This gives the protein CASSLWRTGEQYF.

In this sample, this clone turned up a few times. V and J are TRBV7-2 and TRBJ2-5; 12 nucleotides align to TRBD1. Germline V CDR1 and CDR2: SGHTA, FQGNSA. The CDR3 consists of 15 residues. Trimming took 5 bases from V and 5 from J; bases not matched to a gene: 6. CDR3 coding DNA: TGTGCCAGCAGCGCCTGGGACAGGGGGCAGGAGACCCAGTACTTC. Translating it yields CASSAWDRGQETQYF.